This TCR beta chain was profiled in a study of blood T cell repertoires in COVID-19 (dated by TCRdb to about 2020). The study in broad terms: The collaborator samples originated in the United States, Italy and Spain and spanned the acute and convalescent phases of COVID-19. The prospective study material was composed of cDNA or gDNA derived from T cells, B-cell-depleted T cells, or PBMCs. The dataset comprised deeply sampled blood TCRbeta repertoires from subjects exposed to, actively infected with, or recovered from COVID-19. A freely available public database, intended as a resource for researchers studying the immune response to SARS-CoV-2, is where the repertoires were released. Samples were obtained from the ongoing ImmuneRACE study (first 160 participants) and from 1,000 to 1,500 subjects provided by 6 global collaborators. A de-identified subject ID, COVID-19 status, age in years and sex were almost always included in the sample metadata. Where available, HLA class I and class II types were taken from metadata supplied by the sample provider and were not determined by assay-based typing. Overall study results and their limits: Clinical and demographic metadata were provided uncurated, with the amount varying by source and participant.

According to the germline V gene, CDR1 reads MNHEY and CDR2 reads SVGAGI. Including the terminal cysteine and phenylalanine, the CDR3 comprises 15 residues. Only the CDR3 part of the read is kept: 45 bases, read in frame from the first base. Trimmed from V: 7 bases; trimmed from J: 3 bases; junction bases lacking a gene match: 9. TCRbeta CDR3 regions were amplified from genomic DNA by means of the immunoSEQ Assay, a bias-controlled multiplex PCR. In the authors' own workflow: The number of nucleated cells in each sample was estimated from the amplification of reference gene primers within the assay. To quantify the absolute abundance of each unique TCRbeta CDR3 rearrangement, sequence reads were collapsed and filtered. For each sample, productive Simpson clonality was calculated as the square root of Simpson's diversity index across productive rearrangements. In TCRdb, the immuneACCESS table is reduced to in-frame sequences with V and J assigned. These tables do not hold every clone; where another copy was compared, an unresolved V gene accounts for under half, and the others remain unexplained. The D gene and trimming were derived from the DNA, and the V and J assignments and clone size from that table. Here the sample has some 19,000 clones; over 75% occur a single time. The ten top clones hold roughly 6.1% of the sample.

Remarks on this clone: Its cognate antigen has yet to be identified. Qualities for individual bases were not recorded, and no much larger clone is one base off.

The collaborating institutions used their own protocols to collect whole blood in K2EDTA tubes. For TCRbeta analysis, collaborators shipped samples as frozen whole blood, isolated PBMCs, or DNA extracted from either of those sample types. The receptor was derived from a human donor in a cohort sampled during active COVID-19. Sample: peripheral blood. The chain is made from TRBV6-5 and TRBJ2-1, and 7 bases in between align with TRBD2. The CDR3 in this case is CASTSSGGYYNEQFF. The nucleotide sequence reads TGTGCCAGCACATCTAGCGGAGGGTACTACAATGAGCAGTTCTTC.